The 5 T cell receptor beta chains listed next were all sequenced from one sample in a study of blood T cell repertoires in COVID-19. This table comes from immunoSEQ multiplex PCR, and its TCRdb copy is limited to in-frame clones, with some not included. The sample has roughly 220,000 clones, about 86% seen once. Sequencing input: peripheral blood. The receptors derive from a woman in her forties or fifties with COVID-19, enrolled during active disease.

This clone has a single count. The CDR3: CASRHQGNTIYF. CDR3 nucleotide sequence: TGTGCCAGCAGACACCAGGGGAACACCATATATTTT. The chain uses TRBV6-5 and TRBJ1-3, with D perhaps matching TRBD1 (6 bases). CDR1 is MNHEY and CDR2 is SVGAGI in the germline V gene. The length of the CDR3 is 12 residues. The V end lost 6 bases, the J end lost 7 bases, and 10 bases lay between the germline ends.

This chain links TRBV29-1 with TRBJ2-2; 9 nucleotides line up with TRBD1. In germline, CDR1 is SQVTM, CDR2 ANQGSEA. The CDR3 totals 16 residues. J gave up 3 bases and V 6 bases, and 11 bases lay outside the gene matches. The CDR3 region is CSVKRATGGHTGELFF. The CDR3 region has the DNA TGCAGCGTCAAAAGAGCGACAGGGGGACACACCGGGGAGCTGTTTTTT.

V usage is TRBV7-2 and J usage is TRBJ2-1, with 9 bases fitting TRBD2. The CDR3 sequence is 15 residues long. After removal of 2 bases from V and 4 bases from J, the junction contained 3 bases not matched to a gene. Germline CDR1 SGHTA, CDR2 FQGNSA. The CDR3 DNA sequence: TGTGCCAGCAGCTTACTAGCGGGGATTTACAATGAGCAGTTCTTC. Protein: CASSLLAGIYNEQFF.

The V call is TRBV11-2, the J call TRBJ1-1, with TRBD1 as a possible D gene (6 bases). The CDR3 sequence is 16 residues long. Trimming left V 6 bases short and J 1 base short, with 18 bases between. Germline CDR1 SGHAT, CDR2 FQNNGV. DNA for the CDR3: TGTGCCAGCAGTCATTTGGCCGGGACACCGAACACTGAAGCTTTCTTT. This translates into CASSHLAGTPNTEAFF.

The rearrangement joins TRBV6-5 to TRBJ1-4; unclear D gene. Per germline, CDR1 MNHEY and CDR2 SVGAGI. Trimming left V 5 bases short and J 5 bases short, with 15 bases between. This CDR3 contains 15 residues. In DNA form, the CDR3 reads TGTGCCAGCAGTACTGGGCAGTTCTTGAATGAAAAACTGTTTTTT. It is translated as CASSTGQFLNEKLFF.